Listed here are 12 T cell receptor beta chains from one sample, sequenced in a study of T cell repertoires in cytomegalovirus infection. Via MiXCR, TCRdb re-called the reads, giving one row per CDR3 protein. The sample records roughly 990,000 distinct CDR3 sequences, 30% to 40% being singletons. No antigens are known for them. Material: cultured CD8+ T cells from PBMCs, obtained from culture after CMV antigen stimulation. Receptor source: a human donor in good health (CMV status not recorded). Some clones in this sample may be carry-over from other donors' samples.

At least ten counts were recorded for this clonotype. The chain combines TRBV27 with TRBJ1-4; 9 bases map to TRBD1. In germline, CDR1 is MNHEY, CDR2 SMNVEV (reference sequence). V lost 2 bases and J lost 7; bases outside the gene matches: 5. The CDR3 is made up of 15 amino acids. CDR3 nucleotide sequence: TGTGCCAGCAGTTTAAGGGACAGGGCGGGTGAAAAACTGTTTTTT. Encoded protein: CASSLRDRAGEKLFF.

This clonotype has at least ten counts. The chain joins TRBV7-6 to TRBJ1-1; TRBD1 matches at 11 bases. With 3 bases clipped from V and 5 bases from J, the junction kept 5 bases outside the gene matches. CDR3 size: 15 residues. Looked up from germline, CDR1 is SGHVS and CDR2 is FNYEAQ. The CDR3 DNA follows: TGTGCCAGCAGCTTGGGGACAGGGGGTAGGACTGAAGCTTTCTTT. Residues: CASSLGTGGRTEAFF.

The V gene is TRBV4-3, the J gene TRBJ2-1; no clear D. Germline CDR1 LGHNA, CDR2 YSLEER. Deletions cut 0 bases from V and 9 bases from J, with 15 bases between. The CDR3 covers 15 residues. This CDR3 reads CASSQDLGFPGEQFF. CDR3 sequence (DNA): TGCGCCAGCAGCCAAGACTTGGGTTTTCCCGGTGAGCAGTTCTTC.

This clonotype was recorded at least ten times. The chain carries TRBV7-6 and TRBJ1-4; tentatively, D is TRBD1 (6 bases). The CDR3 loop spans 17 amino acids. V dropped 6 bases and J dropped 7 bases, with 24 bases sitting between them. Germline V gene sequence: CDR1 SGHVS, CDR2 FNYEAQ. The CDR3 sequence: CASSYTGRIVGGEKLFF. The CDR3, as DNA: TGTGCCAGCAGTTACACGGGACGGATAGTAGGGGGTGAAAAACTGTTTTTT.

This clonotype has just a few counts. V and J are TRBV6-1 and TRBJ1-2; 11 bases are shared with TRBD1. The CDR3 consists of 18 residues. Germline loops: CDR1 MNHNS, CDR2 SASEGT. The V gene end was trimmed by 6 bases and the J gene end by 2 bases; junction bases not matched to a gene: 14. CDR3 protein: CASSAGSGTGGTNYGYTF. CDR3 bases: TGTGCCAGCAGCGCCGGCTCCGGGACAGGGGGTACGAACTATGGCTACACCTTC.

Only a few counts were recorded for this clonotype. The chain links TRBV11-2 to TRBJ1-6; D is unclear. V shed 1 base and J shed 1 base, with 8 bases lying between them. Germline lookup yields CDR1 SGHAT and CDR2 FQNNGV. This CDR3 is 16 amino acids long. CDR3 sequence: CASSLVGPSYNSPLHF. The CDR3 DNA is TGTGCCAGCAGCTTAGTCGGACCGTCCTATAATTCACCCCTCCACTTT.

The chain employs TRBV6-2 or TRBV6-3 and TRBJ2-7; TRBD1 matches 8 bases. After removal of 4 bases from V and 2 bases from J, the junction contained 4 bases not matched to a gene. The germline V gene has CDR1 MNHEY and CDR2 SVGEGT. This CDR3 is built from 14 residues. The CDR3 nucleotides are TGTGCCAGCAGTTCGGACAGGGCGCCCTACGAGCAGTACTTC. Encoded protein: CASSSDRAPYEQYF.

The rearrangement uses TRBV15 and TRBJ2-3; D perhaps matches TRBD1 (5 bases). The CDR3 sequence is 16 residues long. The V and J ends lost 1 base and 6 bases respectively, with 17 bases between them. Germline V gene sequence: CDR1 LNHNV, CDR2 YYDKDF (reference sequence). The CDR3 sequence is CATSRVLTGRPDTQYF. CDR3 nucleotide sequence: TGTGCCACCAGCAGAGTTTTAACAGGCCGTCCGGATACGCAGTATTTT.

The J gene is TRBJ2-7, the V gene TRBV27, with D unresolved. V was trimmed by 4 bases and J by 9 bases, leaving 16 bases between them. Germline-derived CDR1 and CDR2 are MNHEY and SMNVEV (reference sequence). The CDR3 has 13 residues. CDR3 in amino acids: CASSSPTLGVQYF. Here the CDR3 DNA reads TGTGCCAGCAGTTCCCCGACGCTGGGTGTGCAGTACTTC.

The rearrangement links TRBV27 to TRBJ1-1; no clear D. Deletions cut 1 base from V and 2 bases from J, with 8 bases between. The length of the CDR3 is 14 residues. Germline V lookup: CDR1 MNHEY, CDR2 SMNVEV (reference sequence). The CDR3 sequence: CASSLYNKNTEAFF. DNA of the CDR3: TGTGCCAGCAGTTTATATAACAAAAACACTGAAGCTTTCTTT.

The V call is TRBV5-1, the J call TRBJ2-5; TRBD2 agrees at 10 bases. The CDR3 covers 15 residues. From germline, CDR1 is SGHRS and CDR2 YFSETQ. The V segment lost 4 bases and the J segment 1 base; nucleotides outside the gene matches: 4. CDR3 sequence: CASSPSGGGQETQYF. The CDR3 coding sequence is TGCGCCAGCAGCCCTAGCGGGGGAGGCCAAGAGACCCAGTACTTC.

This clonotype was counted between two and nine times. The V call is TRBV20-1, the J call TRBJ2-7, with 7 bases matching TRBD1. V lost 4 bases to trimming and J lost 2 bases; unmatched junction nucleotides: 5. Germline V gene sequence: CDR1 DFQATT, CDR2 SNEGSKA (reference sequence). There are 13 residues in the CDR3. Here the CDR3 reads CSATDRRAYEQYV. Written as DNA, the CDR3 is TGCAGTGCTACGGACAGGAGAGCCTACGAGCAGTACGTC.